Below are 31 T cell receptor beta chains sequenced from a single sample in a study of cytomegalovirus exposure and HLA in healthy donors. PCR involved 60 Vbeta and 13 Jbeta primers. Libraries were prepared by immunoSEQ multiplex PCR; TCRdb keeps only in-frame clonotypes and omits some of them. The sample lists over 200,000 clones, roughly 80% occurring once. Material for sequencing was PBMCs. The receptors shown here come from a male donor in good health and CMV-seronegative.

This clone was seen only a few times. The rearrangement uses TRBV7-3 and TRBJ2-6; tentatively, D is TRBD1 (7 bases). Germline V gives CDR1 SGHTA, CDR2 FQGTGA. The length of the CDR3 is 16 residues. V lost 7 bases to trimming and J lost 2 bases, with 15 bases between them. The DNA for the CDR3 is TGTGCCAGCACTCATCAGGGGGGAGCTGGGGCCAACGTCCTGACTTTC. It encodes CASTHQGGAGANVLTF. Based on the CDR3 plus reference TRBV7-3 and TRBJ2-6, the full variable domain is GAGVSQTPSNKVTEKGKYVELRCDPISGHTALYWYRQSLGQGPEFLIYFQGTGAADDSGLPNDRFFAVRPEGSVSTLKIQRTERGDSAVYLCASTHQGGAGANVLTFGAGSRLTVL.

The CDR3 spells CASSAPGTGMGNEQFF. CDR3 coding DNA: TGTGCCAGCAGCGCCCCCGGGACAGGGATGGGCAATGAGCAGTTCTTC. The chain couples TRBV7-3 to TRBJ2-1; TRBD1 matches at 9 bases. Germline V lookup: CDR1 SGHTA, CDR2 FQGTGA. V trimming: 5 bases; J trimming: 6 bases; junction bases outside the gene matches: 11. The CDR3 is made up of 16 amino acids.

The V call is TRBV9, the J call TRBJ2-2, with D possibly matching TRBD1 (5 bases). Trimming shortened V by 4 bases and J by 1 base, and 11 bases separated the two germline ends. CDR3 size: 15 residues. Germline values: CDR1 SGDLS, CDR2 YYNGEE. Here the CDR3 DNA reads TGTGCCAGCAGCCCCCGACAGTGGAACACCGGGGAGCTGTTTTTT. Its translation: CASSPRQWNTGELFF. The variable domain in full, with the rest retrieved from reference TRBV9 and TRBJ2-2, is DSGVTQTPKHLITATGQRVTLRCSPRSGDLSVYWYQQSLDQGLQFLIQYYNGEERAKGNILERFSAQQFPDLHSELNLSSLELGDSALYFCASSPRQWNTGELFFGEGSRLTVL.

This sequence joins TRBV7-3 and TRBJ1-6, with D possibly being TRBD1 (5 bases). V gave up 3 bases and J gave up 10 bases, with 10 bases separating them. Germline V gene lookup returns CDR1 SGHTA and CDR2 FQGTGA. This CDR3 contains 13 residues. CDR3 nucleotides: TGTGCCAGCAGCTTGGGGGGAAGCTCACCCCTCCACTTT. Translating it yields CASSLGGSSPLHF.

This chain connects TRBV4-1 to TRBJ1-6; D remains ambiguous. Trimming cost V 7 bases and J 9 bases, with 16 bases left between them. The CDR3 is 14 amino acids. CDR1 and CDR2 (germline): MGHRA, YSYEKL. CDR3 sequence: CASNTDYRGSPLHF. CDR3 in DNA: TGCGCCAGCAACACGGATTACCGGGGTTCACCCCTCCACTTT.

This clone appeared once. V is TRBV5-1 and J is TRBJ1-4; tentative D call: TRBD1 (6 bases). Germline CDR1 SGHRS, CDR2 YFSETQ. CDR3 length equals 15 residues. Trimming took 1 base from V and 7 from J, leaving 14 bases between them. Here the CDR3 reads CASSLLAGASEKLFF. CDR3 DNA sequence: TGCGCCAGCAGCTTGTTGGCAGGGGCGAGTGAAAAACTGTTTTTT.

CDR3 sequence (DNA): TGTGCCAGCATTTTGACAGGGGTGGGGACTGAAGCTTTCTTT. Encoded protein: CASILTGVGTEAFF. The chain couples TRBV2 to TRBJ1-1; 8 bases are shared with TRBD1. There are 14 residues in the CDR3. V lost 7 bases and J lost 5; bases outside the gene matches: 9. Germline CDR1 is SNHLY and CDR2 is FYNNEI.

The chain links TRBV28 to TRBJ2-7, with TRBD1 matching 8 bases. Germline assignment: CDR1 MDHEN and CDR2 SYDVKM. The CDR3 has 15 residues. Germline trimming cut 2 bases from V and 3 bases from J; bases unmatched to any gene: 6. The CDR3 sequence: CASSLVLQGVYEQYF. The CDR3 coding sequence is TGTGCCAGCAGTTTAGTTTTACAGGGGGTCTACGAGCAGTACTTC.

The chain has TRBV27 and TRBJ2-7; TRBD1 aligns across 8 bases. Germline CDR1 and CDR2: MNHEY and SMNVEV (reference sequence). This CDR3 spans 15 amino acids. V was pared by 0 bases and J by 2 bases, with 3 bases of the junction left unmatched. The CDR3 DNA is TGTGCCAGCAGTTTATCGATGGACAGGGCCTACGAGCAGTACTTC. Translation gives CASSLSMDRAYEQYF.

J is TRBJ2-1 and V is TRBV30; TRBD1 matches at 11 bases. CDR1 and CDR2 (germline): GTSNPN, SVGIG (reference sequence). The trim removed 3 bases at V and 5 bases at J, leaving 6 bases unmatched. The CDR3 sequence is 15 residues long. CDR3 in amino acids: CAWSAAGQGDNEQFF. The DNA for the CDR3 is TGTGCCTGGAGCGCGGCGGGACAGGGGGACAATGAGCAGTTCTTC.

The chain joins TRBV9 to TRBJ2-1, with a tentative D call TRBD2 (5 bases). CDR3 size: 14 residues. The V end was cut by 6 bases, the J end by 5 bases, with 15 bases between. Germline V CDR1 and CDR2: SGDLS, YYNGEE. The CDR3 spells CASNPGGSHNEQFF. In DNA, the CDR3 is TGTGCCAGCAACCCAGGCGGGTCACACAATGAGCAGTTCTTC.

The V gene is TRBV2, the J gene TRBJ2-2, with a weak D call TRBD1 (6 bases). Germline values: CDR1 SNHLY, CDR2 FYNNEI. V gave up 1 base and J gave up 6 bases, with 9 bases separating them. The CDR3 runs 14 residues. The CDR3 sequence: CASSEEAGAGELFF. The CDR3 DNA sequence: TGTGCCAGCAGTGAAGAAGCAGGGGCCGGGGAGCTGTTTTTT.

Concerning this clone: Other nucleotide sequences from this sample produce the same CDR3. CDR3 amino acids: CASSPDNEQFF. CDR3 coding DNA: TGTGCCAGCAGCCCCGACAATGAGCAGTTCTTC. This rearrangement joins TRBV6-6 to TRBJ2-1; D not resolved. This CDR3 is built from 11 residues. In germline, CDR1 is MNHNY, CDR2 SVGAGI (reference sequence). Trimming took 6 bases from V and 5 from J, leaving 5 bases between them.

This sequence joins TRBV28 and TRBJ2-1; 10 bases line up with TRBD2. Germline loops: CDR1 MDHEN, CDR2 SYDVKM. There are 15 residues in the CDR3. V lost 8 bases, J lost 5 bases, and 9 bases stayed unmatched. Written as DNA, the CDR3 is TGTGCCAGCTACATATCTAGCGGGAGTAACAATGAGCAGTTCTTC. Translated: CASYISSGSNNEQFF.

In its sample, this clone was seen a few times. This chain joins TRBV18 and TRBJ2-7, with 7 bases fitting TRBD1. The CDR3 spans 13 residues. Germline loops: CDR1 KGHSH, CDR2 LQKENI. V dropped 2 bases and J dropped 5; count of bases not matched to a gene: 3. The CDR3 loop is CASSPVGGNEQYF. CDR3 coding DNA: TGTGCCAGCTCACCAGTAGGGGGCAACGAGCAGTACTTC.

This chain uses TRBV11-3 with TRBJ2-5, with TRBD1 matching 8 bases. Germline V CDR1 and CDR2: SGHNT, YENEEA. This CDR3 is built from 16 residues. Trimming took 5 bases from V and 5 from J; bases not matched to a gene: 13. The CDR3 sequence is CASSPSPGQGRETQYF. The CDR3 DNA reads TGTGCCAGCAGCCCCTCCCCCGGACAGGGTAGGGAGACCCAGTACTTC.

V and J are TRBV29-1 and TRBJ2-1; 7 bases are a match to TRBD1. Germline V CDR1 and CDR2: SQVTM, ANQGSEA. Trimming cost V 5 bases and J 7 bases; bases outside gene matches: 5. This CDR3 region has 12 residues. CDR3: CSVSDRVNEQFF. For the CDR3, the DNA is TGCAGCGTTAGTGACAGGGTGAATGAGCAGTTCTTC.

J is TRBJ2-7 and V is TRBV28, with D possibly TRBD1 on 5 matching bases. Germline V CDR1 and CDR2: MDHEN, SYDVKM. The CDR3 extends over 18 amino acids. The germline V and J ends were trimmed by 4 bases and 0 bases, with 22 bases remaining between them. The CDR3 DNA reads TGTGCCAGCAGTTCGTTTATGTCTGACAGCGTCCCCTCCTACGAGCAGTACTTC. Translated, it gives CASSSFMSDSVPSYEQYF. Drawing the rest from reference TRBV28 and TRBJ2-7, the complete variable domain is DVKVTQSSRYLVKRTGEKVFLECVQDMDHENMFWYRQDPGLGLRLIYFSYDVKMKEKGDIPEGYSVSREKKERFSLILESASTNQTSMYLCASSSFMSDSVPSYEQYFGPGTRLTVT.

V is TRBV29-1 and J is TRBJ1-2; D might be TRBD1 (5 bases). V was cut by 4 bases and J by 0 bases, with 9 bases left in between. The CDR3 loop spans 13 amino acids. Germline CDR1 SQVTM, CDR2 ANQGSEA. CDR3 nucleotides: TGCAGCGTTGGGGGGGGAGCTAACTATGGCTACACCTTC. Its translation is CSVGGGANYGYTF.

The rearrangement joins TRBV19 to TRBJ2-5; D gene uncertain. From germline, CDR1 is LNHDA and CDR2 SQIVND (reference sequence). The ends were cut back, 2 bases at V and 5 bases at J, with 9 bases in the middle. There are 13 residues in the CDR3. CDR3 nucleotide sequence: TGTGCCAGTAGTATACAGGTCCCCGAGACCCAGTACTTC. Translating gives CASSIQVPETQYF. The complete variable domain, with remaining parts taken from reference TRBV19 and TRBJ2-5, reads DGGITQSPKYLFRKEGQNVTLSCEQNLNHDAMYWYRQDPGQGLRLIYYSQIVNDFQKGDIAEGYSVSREKKESFPLTVTSAQKNPTAFYLCASSIQVPETQYFGPGTRLLVL.

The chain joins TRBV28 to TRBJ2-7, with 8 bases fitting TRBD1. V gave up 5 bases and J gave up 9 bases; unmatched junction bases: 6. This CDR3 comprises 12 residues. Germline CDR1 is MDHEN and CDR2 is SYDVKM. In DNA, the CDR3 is TGTGCCAGCAGTCAGGACAGGGCCTGGCAGTACTTC. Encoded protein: CASSQDRAWQYF.

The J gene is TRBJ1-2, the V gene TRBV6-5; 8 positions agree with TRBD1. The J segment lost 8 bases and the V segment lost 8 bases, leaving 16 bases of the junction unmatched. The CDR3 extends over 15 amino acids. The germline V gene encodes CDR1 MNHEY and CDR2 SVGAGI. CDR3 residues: CASWALRQGMGGYTF. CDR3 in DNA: TGTGCCAGCTGGGCCCTCAGACAGGGGATGGGAGGCTACACCTTC.

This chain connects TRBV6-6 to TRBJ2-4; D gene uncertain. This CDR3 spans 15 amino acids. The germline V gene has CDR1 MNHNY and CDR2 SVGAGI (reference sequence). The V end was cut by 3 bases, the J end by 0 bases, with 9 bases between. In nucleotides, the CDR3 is TGTGCCAGCAGTTATGAGGAACTAGCCAAAAACATTCAGTACTTC. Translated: CASSYEELAKNIQYF.

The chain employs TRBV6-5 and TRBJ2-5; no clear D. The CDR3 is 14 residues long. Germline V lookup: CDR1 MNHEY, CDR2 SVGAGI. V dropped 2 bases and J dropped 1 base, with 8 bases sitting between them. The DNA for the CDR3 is TGTGCCAGCAGTTACAGCTCCCCCCAAGAGACCCAGTACTTC. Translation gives CASSYSSPQETQYF.

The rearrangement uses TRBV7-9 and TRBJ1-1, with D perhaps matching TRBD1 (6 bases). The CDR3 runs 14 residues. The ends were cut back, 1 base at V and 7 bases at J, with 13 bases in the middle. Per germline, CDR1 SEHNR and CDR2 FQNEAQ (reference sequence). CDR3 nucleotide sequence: TGTGCCAGCAGCTTAGGTCGGTCAGGGGATGAAGCTTTCTTT. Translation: CASSLGRSGDEAFF.

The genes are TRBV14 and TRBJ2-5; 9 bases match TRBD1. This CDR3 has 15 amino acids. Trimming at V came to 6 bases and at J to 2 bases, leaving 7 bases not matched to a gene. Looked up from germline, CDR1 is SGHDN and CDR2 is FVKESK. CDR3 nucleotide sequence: TGTGCCAGCAGTCCAACAGGGGGCCGACAAGAGACCCAGTACTTC. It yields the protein CASSPTGGRQETQYF.

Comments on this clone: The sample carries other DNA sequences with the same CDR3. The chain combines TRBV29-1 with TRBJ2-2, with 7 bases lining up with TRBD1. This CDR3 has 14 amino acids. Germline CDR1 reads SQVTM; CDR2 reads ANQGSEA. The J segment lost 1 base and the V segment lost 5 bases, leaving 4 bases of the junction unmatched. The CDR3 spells CSVLRQGNTGELFF. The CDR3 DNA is TGCAGCGTTCTCAGACAGGGGAACACCGGGGAGCTGTTTTTT.

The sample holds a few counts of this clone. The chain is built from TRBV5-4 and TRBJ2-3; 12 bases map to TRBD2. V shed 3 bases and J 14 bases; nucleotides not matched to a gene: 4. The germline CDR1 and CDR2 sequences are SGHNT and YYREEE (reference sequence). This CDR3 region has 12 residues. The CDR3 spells CASSSLAGGRYF. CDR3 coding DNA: TGTGCCAGCAGCTCTCTAGCGGGAGGGCGGTATTTT.

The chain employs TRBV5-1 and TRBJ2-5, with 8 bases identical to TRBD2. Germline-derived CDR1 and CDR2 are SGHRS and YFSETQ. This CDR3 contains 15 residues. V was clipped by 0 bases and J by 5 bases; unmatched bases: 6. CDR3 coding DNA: TGCGCCAGCAGCTTGGACGGGAGGGCCTGGGAGACCCAGTACTTC. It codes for CASSLDGRAWETQYF.

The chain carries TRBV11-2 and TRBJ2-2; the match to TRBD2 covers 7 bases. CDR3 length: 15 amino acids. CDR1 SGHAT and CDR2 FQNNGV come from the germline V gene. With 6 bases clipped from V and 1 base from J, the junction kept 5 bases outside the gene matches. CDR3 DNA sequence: TGTGCCAGCAGACCCGGGGGGTTGAACACCGGGGAGCTGTTTTTT. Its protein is CASRPGGLNTGELFF.

For the CDR3, the DNA is TGTGCCAGTAGTATAGGGGGGGTACGTGAAGAAAAACTGTTTTTT. Its protein product is CASSIGGVREEKLFF. The chain links TRBV19 to TRBJ1-4, with D perhaps matching TRBD1 (5 bases). The V gene lost 1 base and the J gene lost 8 bases, with 14 bases spanning the gap. The CDR3 consists of 15 residues. The V gene's germline CDR1 is LNHDA and CDR2 SQIVND (reference sequence).